Each of the 30 T cell receptor beta chains below was sequenced from the same sample in a study of blood T cell repertoires in COVID-19. Data came from immunoSEQ multiplex PCR; TCRdb stores just in-frame clones and leaves some out. The sample lists 190,000 or so clones; roughly 73% were seen once. Specimen: peripheral blood. The receptor set was obtained from a woman at least 80 years old with active or convalescent COVID-19.

The J gene is TRBJ1-3, the V gene TRBV6-5; TRBD1 aligns across 8 bases. J was trimmed by 0 bases and V by 6 bases; bases with no gene match: 4. The CDR3 sequence is 15 residues long. Per germline, CDR1 MNHEY and CDR2 SVGAGI. The CDR3 loop reads CASRSTGGSGNTIYF. The DNA for the CDR3 is TGTGCCAGCAGAAGTACAGGGGGCTCTGGAAACACCATATATTTT.

The chain uses TRBV27 and TRBJ1-2; 7 nucleotides line up with TRBD1. Germline-derived CDR1 and CDR2 are MNHEY and SMNVEV (reference sequence). V shed 8 bases, J shed 7 bases, and the junction held 10 bases outside the gene matches. This CDR3 has 13 residues. As DNA, the CDR3 is TGTGCCAGCCACAGACAGGGTTCTACTGGCTACACCTTC. Encoded protein: CASHRQGSTGYTF.

J is TRBJ2-1 and V is TRBV6-6; 9 bases are shared with TRBD2. Germline V gene lookup returns CDR1 MNHNY and CDR2 SVGAGI (reference sequence). This CDR3 region has 16 residues. The ends lost 2 bases at V and 5 bases at J; junction bases unmatched: 7. The CDR3 DNA follows: TGTGCCAGCAGTTACGGGGCTAGCGGGGACAACAATGAGCAGTTCTTC. Protein sequence: CASSYGASGDNNEQFF.

The J gene is TRBJ1-3, the V gene TRBV4-3; 7 nucleotides align to TRBD1. With 0 bases clipped from V and 8 bases from J, the junction kept 4 bases outside the gene matches. The CDR3 extends over 14 amino acids. From germline, CDR1 is LGHNA and CDR2 YSLEER. The CDR3 protein is CASSQEAGGHTIYF. CDR3 sequence (DNA): TGCGCCAGCAGCCAAGAGGCAGGGGGTCACACCATATATTTT.

This chain connects TRBV6-1 to TRBJ2-4; a possible D gene is TRBD1 (6 bases). The V end lost 2 bases, the J end lost 4 bases, and 12 bases lay between the germline ends. The CDR3 runs to 15 residues. The V gene's germline CDR1 is MNHNS and CDR2 SASEGT. CDR3 loop: CASSEYRQGKNIQYF. CDR3 nucleotide sequence: TGTGCCAGCAGTGAATATCGGCAGGGGAAAAACATTCAGTACTTC.

This chain uses TRBV11-3 with TRBJ2-1; tentatively, D is TRBD1 (6 bases). V lost 2 bases, J lost 6 bases, and 11 bases lay in between. Germline V gene lookup returns CDR1 SGHNT and CDR2 YENEEA. This CDR3 spans 14 amino acids. The CDR3 bases are TGTGCCAGCAGCTTACAGGGGTTGGGCAATGAGCAGTTCTTC. As protein: CASSLQGLGNEQFF. Looking up the rest from reference TRBV11-3 and TRBJ2-1 gives the full variable domain: EAGVVQSPRYKIIEKKQPVAFWCNPISGHNTLYWYLQNLGQGPELLIRYENEEAVDDSQLPKDRFSAERLKGVDSTLKIQPAELGDSAVYLCASSLQGLGNEQFFGPGTRLTVL.

V usage is TRBV19 and J usage is TRBJ2-1, with D tentatively TRBD2 (5 bases). The CDR3 loop spans 15 amino acids. Germline CDR1 LNHDA, CDR2 SQIVND (reference sequence). V was pared by 2 bases and J by 2 bases, with 10 bases between. In nucleotides, the CDR3 is TGTGCCAGTAGTATAACTAGAAACGCCTACAATGAGCAGTTCTTC. It encodes CASSITRNAYNEQFF.

The rearrangement links TRBV6-1 to TRBJ1-2; D gene ambiguous. The CDR3 covers 13 residues. From germline, CDR1 is MNHNS and CDR2 SASEGT. The germline V and J ends were trimmed by 2 bases and 7 bases, with 11 bases remaining between them. The CDR3 loop is CASSESGISGYTF. The CDR3 DNA reads as TGTGCCAGCAGTGAATCCGGTATTTCTGGCTACACCTTC.

The rearrangement joins TRBV9 to TRBJ1-3; D might be TRBD1 (5 bases). Trimming took off 0 bases at V and 2 bases at J, with 9 bases between the two ends. Per the germline V gene, CDR1 is SGDLS and CDR2 is YYNGEE. The CDR3 has 15 amino acids. The CDR3 spells CASSVAPRAGNTIYF. The CDR3 DNA reads TGTGCCAGCAGCGTAGCTCCCAGGGCTGGAAACACCATATATTTT.

The chain uses TRBV5-1 and TRBJ1-2, with no clear D. CDR1 SGHRS and CDR2 YFSETQ come from the germline V gene. The CDR3 is made up of 15 amino acids. With 0 bases removed from V and 2 bases from J, the gap between germline ends came to 11 bases. This CDR3 reads CASSLAHGGNYGYTF. The CDR3, as DNA: TGCGCCAGCAGCTTGGCCCATGGAGGGAACTATGGCTACACCTTC.

This rearrangement joins TRBV9 to TRBJ2-1; D is unresolved. This CDR3 has 13 amino acids. Deletions cut 0 bases from V and 6 bases from J, with 7 bases between. Germline V gene sequence: CDR1 SGDLS, CDR2 YYNGEE. Here the CDR3 reads CASSVGGSNEQFF. The CDR3 region has the DNA TGTGCCAGCAGCGTAGGAGGCAGCAATGAGCAGTTCTTC.

The chain employs TRBV3-1 (or the pseudogene TRBV3-2) and TRBJ2-7, with 7 bases identical to TRBD1. The J segment lost 1 base and the V segment lost 6 bases, leaving 9 bases of the junction unmatched. This CDR3 is built from 15 residues. CDR1 is LGHDT, CDR2 YNNKEL, per germline (reference sequence). This CDR3 is CASSHPRQGSYEQYF. The CDR3, as DNA: TGTGCCAGCAGTCACCCCCGACAGGGATCCTACGAGCAGTACTTC.

In its sample, this clone was seen a few times. The rearrangement joins TRBV24-1 to TRBJ1-3; 9 bases agree with TRBD1. The CDR3 spans 15 residues. In germline, CDR1 is KGHDR, CDR2 SFDVKD. Trimming at V came to 4 bases and at J to 4 bases, leaving 4 bases not matched to a gene. The CDR3 sequence: CATSDPGQGGNTIYF. The DNA of the CDR3 is TGTGCCACCAGTGACCCCGGACAGGGGGGAAACACCATATATTTT.

This chain links TRBV19 with TRBJ2-3; 7 nucleotides line up with TRBD2. In germline, CDR1 is LNHDA, CDR2 SQIVND (reference sequence). The CDR3 contains 15 residues. The J segment lost 2 bases and the V segment lost 1 base, leaving 3 bases of the junction unmatched. CDR3 nucleotides: TGTGCCAGTAGTATAGGTCTAGCGGACACAGATACGCAGTATTTT. It codes for CASSIGLADTDTQYF.

This chain joins TRBV11-3 and TRBJ1-3, with a possible D match to TRBD1 (6 bases). V was pared by 4 bases and J by 2 bases, with 9 bases between. CDR1 is SGHNT and CDR2 is YENEEA in the germline V gene. The CDR3 is 14 amino acids. DNA of the CDR3: TGTGCCAGCAGCTCCGCAGGGGCTGGAAACACCATATATTTT. Amino acids: CASSSAGAGNTIYF.

The rearrangement joins TRBV29-1 to TRBJ2-1, with 7 bases fitting TRBD1. Germline V gene sequence: CDR1 SQVTM, CDR2 ANQGSEA. The trim removed 4 bases at V and 0 bases at J, leaving 6 bases unmatched. There are 15 residues in the CDR3. The CDR3 nucleotides read TGCAGCGTTGCCGGGACAGAGCTCTCCTACAATGAGCAGTTCTTC. Its protein is CSVAGTELSYNEQFF.

This clone is a singleton in its sample. The V and J genes are TRBV6-5 and TRBJ2-7; 9 bases are shared with TRBD1. CDR1 and CDR2 (germline): MNHEY, SVGAGI. The ends lost 2 bases at V and 3 bases at J; junction bases unmatched: 8. This CDR3 has 16 residues. CDR3 nucleotides: TGTGCCAGCAGTTACGCAACCTTGACAGGGGGCTACGAGCAGTACTTC. As protein: CASSYATLTGGYEQYF.

The chain links TRBV5-1 to TRBJ1-2; D may be TRBD1 (5 bases). The length of the CDR3 is 13 residues. Germline lookup yields CDR1 SGHRS and CDR2 YFSETQ. V was trimmed by 3 bases and J by 5 bases, leaving 11 bases between them. CDR3 residues: CASSSGAGYGYTF. The CDR3 DNA sequence: TGCGCCAGCAGCTCTGGGGCAGGGTATGGCTACACCTTC.

The CDR3 region has the DNA TGTGCCAGCAGTGAGGGGAGGGGTCCCGGGGAGCTGTTTTTT. Protein sequence: CASSEGRGPGELFF. V usage is TRBV2 and J usage is TRBJ2-2; TRBD2 aligns across 7 bases. Germline CDR1 reads SNHLY; CDR2 reads FYNNEI. The CDR3 spans 14 residues. V shed 3 bases, J shed 6 bases, and the junction held 4 bases outside the gene matches.

The chain employs TRBV6-5 and TRBJ2-4; maybe TRBD2 (6 bases). This CDR3 comprises 15 residues. Germline V gene sequence: CDR1 MNHEY, CDR2 SVGAGI. V lost 2 bases and J lost 5, with 13 bases in between. In nucleotides, the CDR3 is TGTGCCAGCAGTTACGGCTCGGGGGTCCAAAACATTCAGTACTTC. It codes for CASSYGSGVQNIQYF.

V usage is TRBV20-1 and J usage is TRBJ2-7, with a possible D match to TRBD2 (6 bases). Looked up from germline, CDR1 is DFQATT and CDR2 is SNEGSKA (reference sequence). CDR3 length: 13 residues. Trimming stripped 3 bases from V and 2 bases from J, with 11 bases between. CDR3 sequence reads: CSASPGVTYEQYF. The CDR3 bases are TGCAGTGCTAGTCCGGGGGTGACCTACGAGCAGTACTTC.

The chain carries TRBV24-1 and TRBJ2-3, with 10 positions matching TRBD1. This CDR3 spans 17 amino acids. Trimming at V came to 4 bases and at J to 4 bases, leaving 10 bases not matched to a gene. Germline assignment: CDR1 KGHDR and CDR2 SFDVKD. For the CDR3, the DNA is TGTGCCACCAGTGAGACAAGGACAGGGGGTAATGCAGATACGCAGTATTTT. Amino acids: CATSETRTGGNADTQYF.

The chain joins TRBV24-1 to TRBJ2-5; TRBD1 is a possible D gene (5 bases). The germline V gene encodes CDR1 KGHDR and CDR2 SFDVKD. This CDR3 has 15 residues. The ends were cut back, 3 bases at V and 0 bases at J, with 10 bases in the middle. This CDR3 is CATSDPAGYQETQYF. CDR3 coding DNA: TGTGCCACCAGTGATCCCGCAGGGTACCAAGAGACCCAGTACTTC.

This chain joins TRBV18 and TRBJ2-2, with D perhaps TRBD1 (7 bases). The CDR3 runs to 16 residues. V was cut by 0 bases and J by 5 bases, with 13 bases left in between. In germline, CDR1 is KGHSH, CDR2 LQKENI. CDR3 sequence reads: CASSPPAAGGTGELFF. CDR3 DNA sequence: TGTGCCAGCTCACCACCTGCAGCAGGGGGGACCGGGGAGCTGTTTTTT.

The V and J genes are TRBV5-1 and TRBJ1-1; TRBD1 is a possible D gene (6 bases). Trimming stripped 3 bases from V and 5 bases from J, with 8 bases between. Germline values: CDR1 SGHRS, CDR2 YFSETQ. CDR3 size: 12 residues. In DNA form, the CDR3 reads TGCGCCAGCAGCTCTCAGGGGACTGAAGCTTTCTTT. Protein product: CASSSQGTEAFF.

This clone occurred a few times. The chain joins TRBV7-8 to TRBJ1-6; tentatively, D is TRBD1 (5 bases). This CDR3 region has 14 residues. Trimming cost V 5 bases and J 7 bases, with 12 bases left between them. CDR1 SGHVS and CDR2 FQNEAQ come from the germline V gene. CDR3 residues: CASSADRYNSPLHF. CDR3 nucleotide sequence: TGTGCCAGCAGCGCCGACAGATACAATTCACCCCTCCACTTT.

This clone was recorded a few times. This chain links TRBV28 with TRBJ1-3, with TRBD1 matching over 7 bases. V lost 7 bases, J lost 4 bases, and 10 bases stayed unmatched. There are 15 residues in the CDR3. Germline loops: CDR1 MDHEN, CDR2 SYDVKM. This CDR3 is CASTPLTGQGNTIYF. The CDR3 region has the DNA TGTGCCAGCACCCCGCTCACGGGACAGGGAAACACCATATATTTT. The full variable domain, its missing parts supplied by reference TRBV28 and TRBJ1-3, is DVKVTQSSRYLVKRTGEKVFLECVQDMDHENMFWYRQDPGLGLRLIYFSYDVKMKEKGDIPEGYSVSREKKERFSLILESASTNQTSMYLCASTPLTGQGNTIYFGEGSWLTVV.

The table lists this clone with a few counts. The rearrangement uses TRBV16 and TRBJ2-2; possible D gene TRBD1, 5 bases. CDR1 is KGHSY, CDR2 FQNENV, per germline. V was shortened by 4 bases and J by 5 bases, with 14 bases between the two germline ends. The length of the CDR3 is 15 residues. The CDR3 spells CASSPNQAGTGELFF. For the CDR3, the DNA is TGTGCCAGCAGCCCCAACCAGGCAGGGACCGGGGAGCTGTTTTTT. The entire variable domain, with the rest obtained from reference TRBV16 and TRBJ2-2, is as follows: GEEVAQTPKHLVRGEGQKAKLYCAPIKGHSYVFWYQQVLKNEFKFLISFQNENVFDETGMPKERFSAKCLPNSPCSLEIQATKLEDSAVYFCASSPNQAGTGELFFGEGSRLTVL.

This rearrangement joins TRBV2 to TRBJ1-2; TRBD1 might be the D (5 bases). V was pared by 3 bases and J by 7 bases, with 18 bases between. The CDR3 consists of 15 residues. Germline V gene lookup returns CDR1 SNHLY and CDR2 FYNNEI. CDR3 nucleotide sequence: TGTGCCAGCAGTGATGGCCGCGGGACCTCGATTGGCTACACCTTC. It encodes CASSDGRGTSIGYTF.

A single count supports this clone. The V and J genes are TRBV5-4 and TRBJ2-2; D unclear. The germline V and J ends were trimmed by 1 base and 7 bases, with 5 bases remaining between them. CDR3 length: 12 residues. Germline CDR1 is SGHNT and CDR2 is YYREEE (reference sequence). The CDR3 is CASSLWSGELFF. CDR3 nucleotides: TGTGCCAGCAGCTTGTGGAGCGGGGAGCTGTTTTTT.